A single sample is the source of the 29 T cell receptor beta chains below, sequenced in a study of CD8+CD57+ T cells in acquired aplastic anemia. The study profiled TCR beta VDJ and CDR3 using genomic DNA as template. TCRdb reprocessed the reads with MiXCR, giving one entry per CDR3 protein. The sample shows hundreds of thousands of distinct CDR3 sequences, approximately 45% of them seen only once. Individuals selected for sequencing had exhibited CD8+CD57+ cell expansion on flow cytometry. Material: sorted CD4+, CD8+, or CD8+CD57+ T cells (not recorded which) from PBMCs. All receptors derive from a human donor with aplastic anemia.

The chain employs TRBV20-1 and TRBJ1-6; D is perhaps TRBD1 (5 bases). Trimming left V 6 bases short and J 5 bases short, with 23 bases between. This CDR3 is built from 17 residues. The germline gives CDR1 DFQATT, CDR2 SNEGSKA (reference sequence). The CDR3 DNA reads TGCAGTGCCCCTTCAGCCAGGGATTCATTAAATAATTCACCCCTCCACTTT. Protein sequence: CSAPSARDSLNNSPLHF.

The genes are TRBV29-1 and TRBJ1-1; TRBD1 is a possible D gene (6 bases). The germline V and J ends were trimmed by 5 bases and 4 bases, with 8 bases remaining between them. Per germline, CDR1 SQVTM and CDR2 ANQGSEA. This CDR3 contains 11 residues. The CDR3 here is CSVPQGTEAFF. CDR3 nucleotide sequence: TGCAGCGTTCCACAGGGCACTGAAGCTTTCTTT.

The chain links TRBV7-9 to TRBJ1-6; a weak D match, TRBD1 (6 bases). V was shortened by 2 bases and J by 10 bases, with 15 bases between the two germline ends. CDR3 size: 15 residues. Germline V gives CDR1 SEHNR, CDR2 FQNEAQ (reference sequence). The CDR3 bases are TGTGCCAGCAGCTTACTAACAGGGACGGTCTCACCCCTCCACTTT. This codes for CASSLLTGTVSPLHF. Complete variable domain (other parts from reference TRBV7-9 and TRBJ1-6): DTGVSQNPRHKITKRGQNVTFRCDPISEHNRLYWYRQTLGQGPEFLTYFQNEAQLEKSRLLSDRFSAERPKGSFSTLEIQRTEQGDSAMYLCASSLLTGTVSPLHFGNGTRLTVT.

The gene calls are TRBV15 and TRBJ2-1; TRBD2 matches at 8 bases. The J segment lost 8 bases and the V segment lost 0 bases, leaving 3 bases of the junction unmatched. The CDR3 spans 14 residues. CDR1 is LNHNV and CDR2 is YYDKDF in the germline V gene (reference sequence). DNA for the CDR3: TGTGCCACCAGCAGAGATAGCGGGGCTCATGAGCAGTTCTTC. Protein sequence: CATSRDSGAHEQFF.

The CDR3 loop reads CAISEPDTGEQYV. The CDR3, as DNA: TGTGCCATCAGTGAGCCGGACACGGGAGAGCAGTACGTC. The chain recombines TRBV10-3 with TRBJ2-7, with D perhaps TRBD1 or TRBD2 (5 bases each). The V end was cut by 2 bases, the J end by 7 bases, with 12 bases between. The CDR3 runs 13 residues. Germline V CDR1 and CDR2: ENHRY, SYGVKD.

The chain is built from TRBV25-1 and TRBJ2-5; unclear D gene. Germline CDR1 and CDR2: MGHDK and SYGVNS. The CDR3 has 13 residues. The V end was cut by 4 bases, the J end by 5 bases, with 11 bases between. Written as DNA, the CDR3 is TGTGCCAGCAGTGTAGTGGGCGGTGAGACCCAGTACTTC. Translated: CASSVVGGETQYF.

This clonotype was seen a single time. A much larger clone is a single base away; this may be a read error. The chain uses TRBV11-2 and TRBJ2-7; D unresolved. Per germline, CDR1 SGHAT and CDR2 FQNNGV. Trimming took off 5 bases at V and 5 bases at J, with 10 bases between the two ends. The CDR3 totals 12 residues. The CDR3 nucleotides are TGTGCCAGCAGCCTGGGGTTCAACGAGCAGTACTTC. As protein: CASSLGFNEQYF.

The CDR3 nucleotides read TGTGCCAGCAGCTTAGCGCCGGAGACCCAGTACTTC. Amino acid sequence: CASSLAPETQYF. The V call is TRBV7-6, the J call TRBJ2-5; D gene unclear. Trimming removed 0 bases at V and 5 bases at J, with 4 bases between. The CDR3 extends over 12 amino acids. Germline assignment: CDR1 SGHVS and CDR2 FNYEAQ.

The chain combines TRBV7-9 with TRBJ2-7, with 12 positions matching TRBD1. This CDR3 is built from 17 residues. V lost 0 bases to trimming and J lost 7 bases; unmatched junction nucleotides: 10. Germline CDR1 reads SEHNR; CDR2 reads FQNEAQ (reference sequence). CDR3 protein: CASSLAPYRDRGREQYF. For the CDR3, the DNA is TGTGCCAGCAGCTTAGCCCCCTACCGGGACAGGGGGCGTGAGCAGTACTTC.

The chain uses TRBV7-8 and TRBJ2-7; D gene unclear. The germline V gene has CDR1 SGHVS and CDR2 FQNEAQ. The CDR3 is 13 residues long. Trimming left V 5 bases short and J 4 bases short, with 12 bases between. The CDR3 DNA is TGTGCCAGCAGCCTCATTGGGGATTACGAGCAGTACTTC. It specifies CASSLIGDYEQYF.

Regarding this clonotype: A read error may explain this, as a much larger clone is one base away. As the CDR3 is not closed by the conserved phenylalanine or tryptophan, this likely results from a read error. The DNA is omitted, as the CDR3 cannot be located on it reliably, and the CDR3 follows TCRdb's listing. The chain joins TRBV16 to TRBJ2-1; the table calls TRBD2, which could not be checked here. The germline V gene has CDR1 KGHSY and CDR2 FQNENV. Inclusive of both ends, the CDR3 amounts to 11 amino acids. The CDR3 reads CASGYGGREFL.

This clonotype appeared a few times. V gene TRBV4-2 combines with J gene TRBJ1-4; TRBD1 matches 9 bases. Germline CDR1 and CDR2: LGHNA and YNFKEQ. Trimming at V came to 4 bases and at J to 3 bases, leaving 9 bases not matched to a gene. The CDR3 consists of 17 residues. CDR3 region: CASSRNPGTGPNEKLFF. CDR3 sequence (DNA): TGTGCCAGCAGCCGAAACCCGGGGACAGGGCCTAATGAAAAACTGTTTTTT.

This clonotype appeared a single time. The chain combines TRBV7-9 with TRBJ2-7, with TRBD2 identical over 9 bases. This CDR3 comprises 13 residues. The germline V gene encodes CDR1 SEHNR and CDR2 FQNEAQ (reference sequence). V shed 7 bases and J 4 bases; nucleotides not matched to a gene: 5. CDR3 region: CASMLAGTYEQYF. CDR3 bases: TGTGCCAGCATGCTAGCGGGGACTTACGAGCAGTACTTC.

This chain uses TRBV15 with TRBJ2-3, with 11 bases lining up with TRBD2. CDR3 length: 15 amino acids. Germline V lookup: CDR1 LNHNV, CDR2 YYDKDF (reference sequence). V shed 5 bases and J 2 bases; nucleotides not matched to a gene: 3. The CDR3 reads CATSGTSGVTDTQYF. CDR3 coding DNA: TGTGCCACCAGCGGGACTAGCGGAGTCACAGATACGCAGTATTTT.

This clonotype was picked up one time. This sequence joins TRBV20-1 and TRBJ2-7; D perhaps matches TRBD2 (7 bases). Trimming left V 0 bases short and J 1 base short, with 13 bases between. The V gene's germline CDR1 is DFQATT and CDR2 SNEGSKA (reference sequence). The CDR3 contains 15 residues. The CDR3 DNA follows: TGCAGTGCTAGAGATACGGCGGGGGCGTCCTACGAGCAGTACTTC. It codes for CSARDTAGASYEQYF.

In the case of this clonotype: A single base separates this from a much larger clone, so it may be a read error. The rearrangement links TRBV30 to TRBJ2-7; D uncertain. Germline-derived CDR1 and CDR2 are GTSNPN and SVGIG (reference sequence). This CDR3 spans 13 amino acids. Trimming stripped 4 bases from V and 0 bases from J, with 10 bases between. CDR3 in DNA: TGTGCCTGGATTCCGAACCCCTCCTACGAGCAGTACTTC. Its protein is CAWIPNPSYEQYF.

The genes are TRBV9 and TRBJ2-7, with 9 bases matching TRBD1. Germline loops: CDR1 SGDLS, CDR2 YYNGEE. CDR3 length: 14 residues. Trimming removed 4 bases from V and 5 bases from J; junction bases left unmatched: 7. The CDR3 loop is CASSSGTGYDEQYF. The CDR3 DNA reads TGTGCCAGCAGCTCCGGGACAGGGTACGACGAGCAGTACTTC.

V is TRBV10-1 and J is TRBJ1-2; perhaps TRBD1 as D (5 bases). V lost 2 bases to trimming and J lost 7 bases, with 17 bases between them. CDR1 is WNHNN and CDR2 is SYGVQD in the germline V gene (reference sequence). The CDR3 consists of 15 residues. Written as DNA, the CDR3 is TGCGCCAGCAGTGAGAGGGGTGGACTCGGTTGTGGCTACACCTTC. Protein sequence: CASSERGGLGCGYTF.

This clonotype has only a few counts. Given a much more abundant clone one base away, this may be a read error. Without the conserved terminal phenylalanine or tryptophan, this CDR3 likely stems from a read error. The chain couples TRBV13 to TRBJ1-1; no definite D call. Germline values: CDR1 PRHDT, CDR2 FYEKMQ (reference sequence). There are 15 residues in the CDR3. V lost 5 bases, J lost 0 bases, and 13 bases lay in between. This CDR3 reads CASSIRTGLNTEAFL. CDR3 DNA: TGTGCCAGCAGCATCCGGACGGGTCTGAACACTGAAGCTTTCCTT.

This clonotype occurred a few times. This chain joins TRBV5-1 and TRBJ2-1, with 7 bases identical to TRBD2. J was trimmed by 4 bases and V by 5 bases; bases with no gene match: 9. The germline V gene encodes CDR1 SGHRS and CDR2 YFSETQ. There are 15 residues in the CDR3. CDR3 sequence reads: CASRLKRGIYNEQFF. DNA of the CDR3: TGCGCCAGCAGGTTAAAGCGGGGTATTTACAATGAGCAGTTCTTC.

Ten or more counts support this clonotype. The chain uses TRBV4-3 and TRBJ1-2; no clear D gene. Per the germline V gene, CDR1 is LGHNA and CDR2 is YSLEER. The CDR3 consists of 15 residues. V lost 1 base to trimming and J lost 0 bases, with 9 bases between them. The CDR3 reads CASSQGVQSNYGYTF. The CDR3 DNA is TGCGCCAGCAGCCAAGGCGTCCAGTCTAACTATGGCTACACCTTC.

The table lists this clonotype with a few counts. V and J are TRBV15 and TRBJ2-7; D perhaps matches TRBD2 (5 bases). This CDR3 spans 14 amino acids. The V gene lost 5 bases and the J gene lost 3 bases, with 14 bases spanning the gap. Germline V lookup: CDR1 LNHNV, CDR2 YYDKDF (reference sequence). The CDR3 is CATSARTGNYEQYF. In nucleotides, the CDR3 is TGTGCCACCAGCGCGCGGACGGGGAACTACGAGCAGTACTTC.

This clonotype was seen many times. The CDR3 is CASRPDSMNTEAFF. CDR3 in DNA: TGTGCCAGCAGGCCGGACAGTATGAACACTGAAGCTTTCTTT. V and J are TRBV6-5 and TRBJ1-1, with D maybe TRBD1 (6 bases). Per the germline V gene, CDR1 is MNHEY and CDR2 is SVGAGI. This CDR3 spans 14 amino acids. Trimming left V 6 bases short and J 0 bases short, with 11 bases between.

Ten or more counts support this clonotype. The V gene is TRBV11-3, the J gene TRBJ2-2, with 7 bases lining up with TRBD1. The CDR3 is 18 residues long. V lost 0 bases and J lost 2; bases outside the gene matches: 9. Germline CDR1 is SGHNT and CDR2 is YENEEA. CDR3 sequence reads: CASSLDRTGKPNTGELFF. DNA for the CDR3: TGTGCCAGCAGCTTAGACAGGACAGGCAAACCCAACACCGGGGAGCTGTTTTTT.

This clonotype was detected only once. V usage is TRBV10-1 and J usage is TRBJ2-2, with 8 bases identical to TRBD1. The CDR3 has 16 residues. CDR1 is WNHNN, CDR2 SYGVQD, per germline (reference sequence). With 2 bases clipped from V and 1 base from J, the junction kept 3 bases outside the gene matches. The CDR3 spells CASSERTGKNTGELFF. The CDR3 DNA reads as TGCGCCAGCAGTGAGAGGACAGGGAAGAACACCGGGGAGCTGTTTTTT.

The rearrangement uses TRBV6-4 and TRBJ2-1; 10 positions match TRBD2. Trimming took 0 bases from V and 5 from J; bases not matched to a gene: 1. The CDR3 contains 15 residues. Germline CDR1 reads MRHNA; CDR2 reads SNTAGT. The DNA of the CDR3 is TGTGCCAGCAGTGACTCTAGCGGGGGGAACAATGAGCAGTTCTTC. It yields the protein CASSDSSGGNNEQFF.

This clonotype was counted many times. Germline is not matched at one junction end, which may reflect a read error. Written as DNA, the CDR3 is TGTGCCGCCAGTGACACGGGACAGTACGATCAGCCCCAGCATTTT. This sequence encodes CAASDTGQYDQPQHF. The chain links TRBV24-1 to TRBJ1-5; 7 bases match TRBD1. Germline values: CDR1 KGHDR, CDR2 SFDVKD. This CDR3 spans 15 amino acids.

This clonotype was counted a few times. This rearrangement joins TRBV30 to TRBJ2-1; D ambiguous. This CDR3 is 13 amino acids long. The V gene lost 2 bases and the J gene lost 6 bases, with 11 bases spanning the gap. The germline gives CDR1 GTSNPN, CDR2 SVGIG (reference sequence). CDR3 in DNA: TGTGCCTGGAGTTTAGGGCTGAGCAATGAGCAGTTCTTC. This translates into CAWSLGLSNEQFF.

About this clonotype: An end of the junction differs from the germline gene, which may be a read error. This chain joins TRBV7-3 and TRBJ1-3; D is undetermined. The CDR3 is 11 amino acids. The V gene's germline CDR1 is SGHTA and CDR2 FQGTGA. This CDR3 is CASGVRNTIYF. As DNA, the CDR3 is TGCGCCAGCGGAGTCAGAAACACCATATATTTT.